The next 9 T cell receptor beta chains were all read from a single sample in a study of technical replicates of blood from several donors. Measured with immunoSEQ multiplex PCR; TCRdb has only the in-frame clones, and not every one. Among tens of thousands of clones listed, about 93% were seen once. Sequencing used T cells isolated from PBMCs. The receptors derive from a human donor in good health.

The chain combines TRBV5-4 with TRBJ2-1; tentatively, D is TRBD2 (7 bases). Trimming took 4 bases from V and 7 from J, leaving 24 bases between them. CDR3 length equals 17 residues. Germline values: CDR1 SGHNT, CDR2 YYREEE (reference sequence). The CDR3 sequence is CASSGRGEGGLSNEQFF. The CDR3, as DNA: TGTGCCAGCAGCGGGAGAGGTGAGGGGGGGCTATCGAATGAGCAGTTCTTC.

The chain recombines TRBV6-1 with TRBJ2-7; D is unresolved. Trimming removed 8 bases from V and 3 bases from J, with 14 bases in between. The CDR3 has 13 residues. Germline V gene data show CDR1 as MNHNS and CDR2 as SASEGT. CDR3 nucleotide sequence: TGTGCCAGCTCAGGATTGCCCTACTACGAGCAGTACTTC. Encoded protein: CASSGLPYYEQYF.

The chain recombines TRBV29-1 with TRBJ2-5, with 7 bases identical to TRBD2. This CDR3 comprises 16 residues. In germline, CDR1 is SQVTM, CDR2 ANQGSEA. Losses at the gene ends were 4 bases for V and 3 bases for J; bases not matched to a gene: 14. CDR3 sequence reads: CSVGKLAVFPEETQYF. Written as DNA, the CDR3 is TGCAGCGTTGGAAAGCTAGCGGTCTTCCCGGAAGAGACCCAGTACTTC.

The chain uses TRBV29-1 and TRBJ1-1, with no clear D. V was pared by 4 bases and J by 1 base, with 4 bases between. The CDR3 loop spans 11 amino acids. Germline CDR1 reads SQVTM; CDR2 reads ANQGSEA. CDR3 sequence (DNA): TGCAGCGTTGCCAGGAACACTGAAGCTTTCTTT. As protein: CSVARNTEAFF. Using reference TRBV29-1 and TRBJ1-1 for the parts outside the CDR3, the full variable domain is SAVISQKPSRDICQRGTSLTIQCQVDSQVTMMFWYRQQPGQSLTLIATANQGSEATYESGFVIDKFPISRPNLTFSTLTVSNMSPEDSSIYLCSVARNTEAFFGQGTRLTVV.

J is TRBJ2-4 and V is TRBV28; 8 bases map to TRBD1. The V segment lost 6 bases and the J segment 1 base; nucleotides outside the gene matches: 5. The germline V gene has CDR1 MDHEN and CDR2 SYDVKM. This CDR3 has 15 amino acids. Here the CDR3 DNA reads TGTGCCAGCAGGCGGACAGGGAATGCCAAAAACATTCAGTACTTC. Translating gives CASRRTGNAKNIQYF.

This clone was counted once. The V call is TRBV6-1, the J call TRBJ2-1; perhaps TRBD2 as D (5 bases). This CDR3 has 14 residues. Germline assignment: CDR1 MNHNS and CDR2 SASEGT. V lost 6 bases and J lost 10, with 19 bases in between. CDR3 sequence: CASSSGLLVGEQFF. The CDR3 DNA reads TGTGCCAGCAGCTCCGGACTCCTTGTGGGGGAGCAGTTCTTC.

The gene calls are TRBV27 and TRBJ2-7; a possible D gene is TRBD2 (5 bases). Trimming left V 0 bases short and J 3 bases short, with 12 bases between. The CDR3 is 15 residues long. Germline V gene lookup returns CDR1 MNHEY and CDR2 SMNVEV (reference sequence). CDR3 nucleotide sequence: TGTGCCAGCAGTTTATCCTCCGGACTGGACTACGAGCAGTACTTC. This translates into CASSLSSGLDYEQYF.

This clone showed up just once. This sequence joins TRBV29-1 and TRBJ1-1; D not resolved. The CDR3 consists of 13 residues. The germline CDR1 and CDR2 sequences are SQVTM and ANQGSEA. Trimming shortened V by 5 bases and J by 0 bases, and 10 bases separated the two germline ends. The CDR3 sequence is CSVLFRVNTEAFF. CDR3 coding DNA: TGCAGCGTTCTCTTTCGGGTGAACACTGAAGCTTTCTTT.

The rearrangement links TRBV29-1 to TRBJ2-5; TRBD2 matches at 10 bases. This CDR3 contains 17 residues. Trimming took 1 base from V and 4 from J; bases not matched to a gene: 12. Germline loops: CDR1 SQVTM, CDR2 ANQGSEA. CDR3 DNA sequence: TGCAGCGTTGAAGGGGGTCTAGCGGGGGATTGGGCAGAGACCCAGTACTTC. This sequence encodes CSVEGGLAGDWAETQYF.